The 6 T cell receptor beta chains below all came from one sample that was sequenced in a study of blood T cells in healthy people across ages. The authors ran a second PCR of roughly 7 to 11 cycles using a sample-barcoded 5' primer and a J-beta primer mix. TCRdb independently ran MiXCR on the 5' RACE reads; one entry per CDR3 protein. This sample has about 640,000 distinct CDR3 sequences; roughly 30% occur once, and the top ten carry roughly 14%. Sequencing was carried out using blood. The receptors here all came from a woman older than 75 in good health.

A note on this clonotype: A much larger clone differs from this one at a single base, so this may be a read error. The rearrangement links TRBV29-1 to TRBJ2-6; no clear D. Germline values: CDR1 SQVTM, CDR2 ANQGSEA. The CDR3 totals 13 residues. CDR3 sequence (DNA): TGCACCGTTATCAGCTCTGGGGCCAACGTCCTGACTTTC. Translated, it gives CTVISSGANVLTF.

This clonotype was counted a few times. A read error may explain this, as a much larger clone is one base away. The CDR3 DNA sequence: TGCGCCAGCAGACGGGAGGGGACTCCCATGAGTGAGCAGTACTTC. It encodes CASRREGTPMSEQYF. J is TRBJ2-5 and V is TRBV5-1, with TRBD2 matching over 8 bases. The CDR3 has 15 residues. V lost 5 bases and J lost 11; bases outside the gene matches: 17. Germline lookup yields CDR1 SGHRS and CDR2 YFSETQ.

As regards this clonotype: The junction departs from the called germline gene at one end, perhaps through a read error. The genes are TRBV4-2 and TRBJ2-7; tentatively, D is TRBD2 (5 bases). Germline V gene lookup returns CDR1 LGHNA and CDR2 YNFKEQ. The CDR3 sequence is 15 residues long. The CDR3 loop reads CASSQERGSSYEQNF. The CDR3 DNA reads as TGTGCCAGCAGCCAAGAACGGGGATCCTCCTACGAGCAGAACTTC.

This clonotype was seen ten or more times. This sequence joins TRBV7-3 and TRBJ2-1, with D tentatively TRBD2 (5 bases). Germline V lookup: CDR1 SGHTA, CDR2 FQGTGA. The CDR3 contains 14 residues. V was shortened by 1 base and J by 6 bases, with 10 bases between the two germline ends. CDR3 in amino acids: CASSLIQSGNEQFF. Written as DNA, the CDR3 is TGTGCCAGCAGCTTAATTCAGAGCGGCAATGAGCAGTTCTTC.

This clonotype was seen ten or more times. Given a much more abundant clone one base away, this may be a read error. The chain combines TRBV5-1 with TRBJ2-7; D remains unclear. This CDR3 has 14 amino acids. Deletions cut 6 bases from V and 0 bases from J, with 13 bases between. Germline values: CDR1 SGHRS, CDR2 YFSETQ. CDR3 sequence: CASTPTAGSYEQYF. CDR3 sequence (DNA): TGCGCCAGCACCCCTACGGCAGGCTCCTACGAGCAGTACTTC. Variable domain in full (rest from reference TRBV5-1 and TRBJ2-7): KAGVTQTPRYLIKTRGQQVTLSCSPISGHRSVSWYQQTPGQGLQFLFEYFSETQRNKGNFPGRFSGRQFSNSRSEMNVSTLELGDSALYLCASTPTAGSYEQYFGPGTRLTVT.

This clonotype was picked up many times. The CDR3: CSAKLAGPTEETQYF. The DNA of the CDR3 is TGCAGTGCTAAACTAGCGGGGCCTACCGAAGAGACCCAGTACTTC. J is TRBJ2-5 and V is TRBV20-1, with 10 positions matching TRBD2. Germline assignment: CDR1 DFQATT and CDR2 SNEGSKA (reference sequence). The junction had 8 bases not matched to a gene; V was cut back by 4 bases and J by 3 bases. The CDR3 spans 15 residues.